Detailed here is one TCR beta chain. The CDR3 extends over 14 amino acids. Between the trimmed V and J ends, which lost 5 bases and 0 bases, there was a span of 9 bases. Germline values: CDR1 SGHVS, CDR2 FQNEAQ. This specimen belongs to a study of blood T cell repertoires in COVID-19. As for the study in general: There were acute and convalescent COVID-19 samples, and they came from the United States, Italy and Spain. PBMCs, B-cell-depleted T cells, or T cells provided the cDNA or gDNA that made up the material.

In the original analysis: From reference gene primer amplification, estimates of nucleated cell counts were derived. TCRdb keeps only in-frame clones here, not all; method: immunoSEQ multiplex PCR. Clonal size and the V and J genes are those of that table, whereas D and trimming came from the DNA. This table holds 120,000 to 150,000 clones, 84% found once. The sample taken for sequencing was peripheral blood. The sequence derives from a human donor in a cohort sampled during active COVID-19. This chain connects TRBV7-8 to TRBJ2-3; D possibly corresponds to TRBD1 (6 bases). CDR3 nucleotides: TGTGCCAGCAGCCTGGACAGTAGCACAGATACGCAGTATTTT. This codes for CASSLDSSTDTQYF.